Presented here are 19 T cell receptor gamma chains from one specimen sequenced in a study of gamma delta lymphoproliferative disorders and STAT genes. Genomic DNA from isolated PBMCs served as the sequencing template. TCRdb re-called the multiplex PCR reads using CATT. The sample holds roughly 4,100 gamma-chain clones, over 7% seen once. Input material: blood. These receptors were obtained from a human donor in good health.

This clone is medium-sized (0.01 to 0.1%) in the sample. V and J are TRGV8 and TRGJP1. No J segment appears in TCRdb, so it was assigned here by matching the sequence to germline. The J segment lost 6 bases and the V segment lost 3 bases, leaving 13 bases of the junction unmatched. This CDR3 is 16 amino acids long. The germline CDR1 and CDR2 sequences are VENAVY and YDSYNSRV. The CDR3 here is CATWDRYIWAGWFKIF. DNA of the CDR3: TGTGCCACCTGGGATCGCTATATATGGGCTGGTTGGTTCAAGATATTT.

This clone counts as medium-sized. The rearrangement links TRGV3 to TRGJ1 or TRGJ2. The J gene is absent in TCRdb and was assigned here via DNA matching to germline. The germline gives CDR1 VTNTFY, CDR2 YDVSTARD (reference sequence). After removal of 3 bases from V and 11 bases from J, the junction contained 4 bases not matched to a gene. The CDR3 contains 10 residues. The CDR3 nucleotides are TGTGCCACCTGGGACGTGGAGAAACTCTTT. Protein product: CATWDVEKLF.

By share, this clone ranks as medium-sized. The chain employs TRGV8 and TRGJ1 or TRGJ2. The J gene, absent from TCRdb, was called here by matching the DNA to germline. Germline CDR1 reads VENAVY; CDR2 reads YDSYNSRV. Germline trimming cut 3 bases from V and 12 bases from J; bases unmatched to any gene: 5. This CDR3 spans 10 amino acids. In DNA, the CDR3 is TGTGCCACCTGGGATTACGGGAAACTCTTT. Translated, it gives CATWDYGKLF.

In its sample, this clone ranks as medium-sized. This chain joins TRGV2 and TRGJ1 or TRGJ2. Since TCRdb gives no J gene, matching the DNA to germline was used here to assign it. The CDR3 spans 13 residues. Germline V CDR1 and CDR2: EGSNGY, YDSYNSKV. V shed 0 bases, J shed 6 bases, and the junction held 5 bases outside the gene matches. CDR3 nucleotides: TGTGCCACCTGGGACGGGCCATGTTATAAGAAACTCTTT. Its translation is CATWDGPCYKKLF.

This clone has a count of ten or more. The CDR3 loop reads CALWENHHYKKLF. As DNA, the CDR3 is TGTGCCTTGTGGGAGAACCATCATTATAAGAAACTCTTT. The gene calls are TRGV9 and TRGJ1 or TRGJ2. The J gene, missing from TCRdb, was assigned here through DNA to germline matching. From germline, CDR1 is GITISATS and CDR2 ISYDGTV (reference sequence). J lost 5 bases, V lost 3 bases, and 7 bases had no gene match. The CDR3 sequence is 13 residues long.

There are many counts of this clone. V and J are TRGV4 and TRGJ1 or TRGJ2. No J gene is reported in TCRdb; it was inferred here by comparing the DNA with germline. V lost 6 bases to trimming and J lost 6 bases; unmatched junction nucleotides: 5. This CDR3 region has 11 residues. Germline V CDR1 and CDR2: EGSTGY, YDSYTSSV. The CDR3, as DNA: TGTGCCACCTGGTCTCTTTATAAGAAACTCTTT. Translating it yields CATWSLYKKLF.

This clone was seen at least ten times. This DNA's translation and the protein TCRdb lists, from a much larger clone, do not match at residue 4, likely due to a read error; the protein shown is translated from the DNA. This chain links TRGV11 with TRGJ1 or TRGJ2. In the absence of a J gene in TCRdb, the DNA was matched to germline to assign it here. TRGV11 has ORF status, its function being uncertain. The CDR3 is 17 residues long. The CDR3 reads CTTEPVRSSQGGFKKLF. The CDR3 nucleotides are TGTACCACTGAGCCTGTCAGATCCTCACAGGGCGGGTTTAAGAAACTCTTT.

The table lists this clone with many counts. The rearrangement joins TRGV8 to TRGJP2. TCRdb records no J gene; here it was assigned by comparing the DNA to germline. The V gene's germline CDR1 is VENAVY and CDR2 YDSYNSRV. The CDR3 length is 13 residues. V shed 12 bases and J 0 bases; nucleotides not matched to a gene: 7. The CDR3 DNA reads as TGTGCCGTGCAATATAGTAGTGATTGGATCAAGACGTTT. This encodes CAVQYSSDWIKTF.

By share, this clone counts as medium-sized. The rearrangement links TRGV4 to TRGJ1 or TRGJ2. The J gene is not listed in TCRdb, so it was assigned here from a DNA match to germline. J was trimmed by 12 bases and V by 2 bases; bases with no gene match: 7. Germline V gene sequence: CDR1 EGSTGY, CDR2 YDSYTSSV. The CDR3 length is 11 residues. CDR3 nucleotides: TGTGCCACCTGGGATGAGGGGAGGAAACTCTTT. It encodes CATWDEGRKLF.

By frequency in the sample, this clone is medium-sized. The chain recombines TRGV2 with TRGJ1 or TRGJ2. The J gene comes from matching the DNA to germline here; TCRdb lacks it. In germline, CDR1 is EGSNGY, CDR2 YDSYNSKV. This CDR3 region has 15 residues. V shed 0 bases and J 3 bases; nucleotides not matched to a gene: 8. CDR3 sequence (DNA): TGTGCCACCTGGGACGGGCCGGGCCTTTATTATAAGAAACTCTTT. This translates into CATWDGPGLYYKKLF.

This clone has ten or more counts. The chain is built from TRGV8 and TRGJ1 or TRGJ2. TCRdb leaves out the J gene; it was filled in here by matching the DNA to germline. The CDR3 covers 10 residues. Germline CDR1 VENAVY, CDR2 YDSYNSRV. Trimming removed 6 bases from V and 11 bases from J; junction bases left unmatched: 7. The CDR3 bases are TGTGCCACCTGGCCTGGGGAGAAACTCTTT. It yields the protein CATWPGEKLF.

The chain recombines TRGV11 with TRGJ1 or TRGJ2. The J gene, not given by TCRdb, was assigned here from a germline match of the nucleotide sequence. TRGV11 has ORF status, its function being uncertain. The J segment lost 10 bases and the V segment lost 9 bases, leaving 3 bases of the junction unmatched. The CDR3 has 9 amino acids. The CDR3 DNA sequence: TGTGCCTGCTGGGGGAAGAAACTCTTT. It specifies CACWGKKLF.

By share, this clone ranks as medium-sized. The V call is TRGV10, the J call TRGJ1 or TRGJ2. TCRdb offers no J gene call, so here the DNA was matched to germline to obtain one. TRGV10 is annotated as an ORF whose role is uncertain. The CDR3 extends over 11 amino acids. V shed 8 bases, J shed 12 bases, and the junction held 11 bases outside the gene matches. The chain's CDR3 is CAAWGSHGKLF. CDR3 nucleotides: TGTGCTGCGTGGGGGTCTCACGGGAAACTCTTT.

Within the sample, this clone is medium-sized (0.01 to 0.1%). This sequence joins TRGV2 and TRGJ1 or TRGJ2. TCRdb leaves out the J gene; it was filled in here by matching the DNA to germline. CDR3 length: 16 residues. With 0 bases clipped from V and 3 bases from J, the junction kept 11 bases outside the gene matches. Germline loops: CDR1 EGSNGY, CDR2 YDSYNSKV. Written as DNA, the CDR3 is TGTGCCACCTGGGACGGGCCGATACGGAGTTATTATAAGAAACTCTTT. Translating gives CATWDGPIRSYYKKLF.

This clone is deemed medium-sized. Other nucleotide sequences in the sample specify the same CDR3. The V and J genes are TRGV9 and TRGJ1 or TRGJ2. TCRdb leaves out the J gene; it was filled in here by matching the DNA to germline. CDR1 and CDR2 from the germline V gene are GITISATS and ISYDGTV (reference sequence). Trimming took 0 bases from V and 1 from J; bases not matched to a gene: 0. CDR3 length: 13 amino acids. CDR3 DNA: TGTGCCTTGTGGGAGGTGAATTATTATAAGAAACTCTTT. Encoded protein: CALWEVNYYKKLF.

This clone is medium-sized in the sample. This rearrangement joins TRGV11 to TRGJP1. In the absence of a J gene in TCRdb, the DNA was matched to germline to assign it here. TRGV11 is placed among ORFs of uncertain function. With 6 bases clipped from V and 7 bases from J, the junction kept 5 bases outside the gene matches. The CDR3 extends over 13 amino acids. The CDR3: CACWIRCGWFKIF. The CDR3 region has the DNA TGTGCCTGCTGGATTCGTTGTGGTTGGTTCAAGATATTT.

This clone was found many times. The chain links TRGV9 to TRGJ1 or TRGJ2. TCRdb offers no J gene call, so here the DNA was matched to germline to obtain one. The junction had 0 bases not matched to a gene; V was cut back by 0 bases and J by 4 bases. The CDR3 sequence is 12 residues long. CDR1 and CDR2 (germline): GITISATS, ISYDGTV (reference sequence). The CDR3 protein is CALWEVYYKKLF. DNA for the CDR3: TGTGCCTTGTGGGAGGTGTATTATAAGAAACTCTTT.

This clone is termed medium-sized. The V call is TRGV10, the J call TRGJP1. The J gene, not given by TCRdb, was assigned here from a germline match of the nucleotide sequence. TRGV10 is annotated as an ORF whose role is uncertain. CDR3 length: 11 amino acids. The trim removed 9 bases at V and 9 bases at J, leaving 5 bases unmatched. The CDR3, as DNA: TGTGCTGCGTGCATCAGTTGGTTCAAGATATTT. Translated: CAACISWFKIF.

At least ten counts were recorded for this clone. The chain has TRGV8 and TRGJP1. The J gene, not given by TCRdb, was assigned here from a germline match of the nucleotide sequence. The V gene's germline CDR1 is VENAVY and CDR2 YDSYNSRV. V dropped 5 bases and J dropped 8; count of bases not matched to a gene: 5. This CDR3 has 12 amino acids. Written as DNA, the CDR3 is TGTGCCACCTGGGTCCTAGGTTGGTTCAAGATATTT. Translation: CATWVLGWFKIF.